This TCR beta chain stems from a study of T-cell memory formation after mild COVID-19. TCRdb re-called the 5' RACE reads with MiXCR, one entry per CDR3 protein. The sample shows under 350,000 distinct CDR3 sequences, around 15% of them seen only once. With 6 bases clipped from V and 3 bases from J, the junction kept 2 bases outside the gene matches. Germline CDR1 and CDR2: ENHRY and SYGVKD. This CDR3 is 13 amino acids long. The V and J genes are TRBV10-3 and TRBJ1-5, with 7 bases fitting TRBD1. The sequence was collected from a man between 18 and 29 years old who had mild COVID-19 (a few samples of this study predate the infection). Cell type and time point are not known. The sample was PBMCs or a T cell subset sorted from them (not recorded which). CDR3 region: CAIRGQANQPQHF. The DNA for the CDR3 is TGTGCCATCAGAGGACAGGCCAATCAGCCCCAGCATTTT.